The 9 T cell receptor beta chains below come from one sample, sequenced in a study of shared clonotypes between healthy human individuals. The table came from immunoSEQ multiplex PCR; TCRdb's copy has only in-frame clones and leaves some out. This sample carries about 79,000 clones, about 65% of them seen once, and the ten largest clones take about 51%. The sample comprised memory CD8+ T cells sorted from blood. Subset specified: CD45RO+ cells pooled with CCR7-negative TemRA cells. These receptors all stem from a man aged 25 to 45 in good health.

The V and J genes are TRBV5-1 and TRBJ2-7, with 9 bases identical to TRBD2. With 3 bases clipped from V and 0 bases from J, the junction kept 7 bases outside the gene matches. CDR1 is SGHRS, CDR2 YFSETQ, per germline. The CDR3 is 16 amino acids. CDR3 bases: TGCGCCAGCAGCTCCATCCTAGCGGGGAGCTCCTACGAGCAGTACTTC. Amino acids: CASSSILAGSSYEQYF. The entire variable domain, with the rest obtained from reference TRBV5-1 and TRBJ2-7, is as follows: KAGVTQTPRYLIKTRGQQVTLSCSPISGHRSVSWYQQTPGQGLQFLFEYFSETQRNKGNFPGRFSGRQFSNSRSEMNVSTLELGDSALYLCASSSILAGSSYEQYFGPGTRLTVT.

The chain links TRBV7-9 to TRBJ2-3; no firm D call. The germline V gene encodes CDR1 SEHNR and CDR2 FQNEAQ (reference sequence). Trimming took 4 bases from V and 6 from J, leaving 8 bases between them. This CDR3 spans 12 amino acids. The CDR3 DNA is TGTGCCAGCAGCTACCCTATGGATACGCAGTATTTT. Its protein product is CASSYPMDTQYF.

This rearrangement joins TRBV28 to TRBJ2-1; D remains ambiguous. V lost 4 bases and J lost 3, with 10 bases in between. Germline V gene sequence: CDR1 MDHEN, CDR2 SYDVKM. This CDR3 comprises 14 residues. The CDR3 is CASSSVGSYNEQFF. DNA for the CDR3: TGTGCCAGCAGTTCCGTCGGCAGCTACAATGAGCAGTTCTTC.

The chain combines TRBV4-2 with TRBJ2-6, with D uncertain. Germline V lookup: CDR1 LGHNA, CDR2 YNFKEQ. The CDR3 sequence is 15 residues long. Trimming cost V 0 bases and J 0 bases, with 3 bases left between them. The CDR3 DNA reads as TGTGCCAGCAGCCAAGACAACTCTGGGGCCAACGTCCTGACTTTC. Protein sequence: CASSQDNSGANVLTF.

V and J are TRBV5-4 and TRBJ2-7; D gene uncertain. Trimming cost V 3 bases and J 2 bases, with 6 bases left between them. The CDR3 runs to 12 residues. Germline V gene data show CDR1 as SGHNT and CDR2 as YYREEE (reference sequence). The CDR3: CASSSETYEQYF. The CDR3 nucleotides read TGTGCCAGCAGCTCTGAAACCTACGAGCAGTACTTC. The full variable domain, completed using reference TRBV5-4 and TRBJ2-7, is ETGVTQSPTHLIKTRGQQVTLRCSSQSGHNTVSWYQQALGQGPQFIFQYYREEENGRGNFPPRFSGLQFPNYSSELNVNALELDDSALYLCASSSETYEQYFGPGTRLTVT.

CDR3 in DNA: TGTGCCAGCAGTGTCGGAGATGAACTGTTTTTT. Protein: CASSVGDELFF. The chain couples TRBV25-1 to TRBJ1-4; D unresolved. Germline assignment: CDR1 MGHDK and CDR2 SYGVNS. This CDR3 has 11 residues. V was clipped by 4 bases and J by 12 bases, with 9 bases between them.

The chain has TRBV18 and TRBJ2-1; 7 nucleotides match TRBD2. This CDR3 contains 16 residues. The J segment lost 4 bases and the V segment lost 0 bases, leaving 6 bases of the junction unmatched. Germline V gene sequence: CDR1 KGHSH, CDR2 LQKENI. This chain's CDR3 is CASSPPMAGEYNEQFF. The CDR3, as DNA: TGTGCCAGCTCACCACCGATGGCGGGAGAGTACAATGAGCAGTTCTTC.

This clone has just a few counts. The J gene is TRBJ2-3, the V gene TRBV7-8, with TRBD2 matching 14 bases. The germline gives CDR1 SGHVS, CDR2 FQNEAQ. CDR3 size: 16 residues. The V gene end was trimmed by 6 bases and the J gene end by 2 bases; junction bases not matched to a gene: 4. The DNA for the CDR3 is TGTGCCAGCAGTGGACTAGCGGGAGGTCACACAGATACGCAGTATTTT. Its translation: CASSGLAGGHTDTQYF.

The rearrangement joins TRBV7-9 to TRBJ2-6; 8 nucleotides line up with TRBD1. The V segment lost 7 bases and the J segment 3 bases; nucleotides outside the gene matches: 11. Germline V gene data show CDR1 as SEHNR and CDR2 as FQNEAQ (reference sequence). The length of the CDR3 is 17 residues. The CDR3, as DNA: TGTGCCAGCACCAAACGGGGACAGGAATATGGGGCCAACGTCCTGACTTTC. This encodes CASTKRGQEYGANVLTF.